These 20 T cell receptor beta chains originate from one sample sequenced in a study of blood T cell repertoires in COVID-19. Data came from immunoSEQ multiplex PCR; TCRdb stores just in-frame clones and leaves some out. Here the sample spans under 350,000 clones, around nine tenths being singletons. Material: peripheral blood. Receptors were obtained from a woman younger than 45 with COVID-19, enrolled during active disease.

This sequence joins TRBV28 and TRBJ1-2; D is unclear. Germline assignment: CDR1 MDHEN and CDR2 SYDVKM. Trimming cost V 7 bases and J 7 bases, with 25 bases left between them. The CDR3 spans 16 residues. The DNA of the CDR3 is TGTGCCAGCAAATTGGGCCTACAGAGGGCTCTGAGTGGCTACACCTTC. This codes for CASKLGLQRALSGYTF.

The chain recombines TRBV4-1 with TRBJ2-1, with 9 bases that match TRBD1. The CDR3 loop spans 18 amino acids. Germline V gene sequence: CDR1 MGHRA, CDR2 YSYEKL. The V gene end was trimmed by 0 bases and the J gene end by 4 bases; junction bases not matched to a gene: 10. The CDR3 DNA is TGCGCCAGCAGCCAAGAAGTGGTGGACAGGGGTTTGTACAATGAGCAGTTCTTC. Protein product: CASSQEVVDRGLYNEQFF.

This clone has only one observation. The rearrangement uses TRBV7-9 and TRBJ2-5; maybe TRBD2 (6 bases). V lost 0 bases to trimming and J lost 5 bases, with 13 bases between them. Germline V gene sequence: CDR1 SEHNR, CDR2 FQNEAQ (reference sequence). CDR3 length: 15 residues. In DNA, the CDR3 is TGTGCCAGCAGCTTAGCACAGGACGGAGGGGAGACCCAGTACTTC. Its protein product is CASSLAQDGGETQYF.

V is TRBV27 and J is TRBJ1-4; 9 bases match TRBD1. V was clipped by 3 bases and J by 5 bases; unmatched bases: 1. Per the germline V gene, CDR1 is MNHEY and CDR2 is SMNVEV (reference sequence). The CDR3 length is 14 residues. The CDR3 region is CASSFGTGNEKLFF. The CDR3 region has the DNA TGTGCCAGCAGTTTCGGGACAGGGAATGAAAAACTGTTTTTT.

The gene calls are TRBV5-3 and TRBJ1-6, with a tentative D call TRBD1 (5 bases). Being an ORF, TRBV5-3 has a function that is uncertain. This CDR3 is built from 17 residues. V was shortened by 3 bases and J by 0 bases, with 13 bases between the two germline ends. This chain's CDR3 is CARSSIQGSSYNSPLHF. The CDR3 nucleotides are TGTGCCAGAAGCTCCATCCAGGGAAGCTCCTATAATTCACCCCTCCACTTT.

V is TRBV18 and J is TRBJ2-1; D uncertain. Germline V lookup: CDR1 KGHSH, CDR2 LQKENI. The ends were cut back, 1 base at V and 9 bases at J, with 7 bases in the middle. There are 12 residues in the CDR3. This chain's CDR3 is CASSPQSSEQFF. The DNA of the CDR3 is TGTGCCAGCTCACCACAATCCAGTGAGCAGTTCTTC.

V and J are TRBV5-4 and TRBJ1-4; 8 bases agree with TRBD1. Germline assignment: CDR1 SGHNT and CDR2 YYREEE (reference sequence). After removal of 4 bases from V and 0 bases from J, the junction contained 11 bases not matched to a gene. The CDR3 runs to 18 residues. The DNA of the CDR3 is TGTGCCAGCAGCCCCGGGGGACAGGAGGTTGCAACTAATGAAAAACTGTTTTTT. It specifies CASSPGGQEVATNEKLFF.

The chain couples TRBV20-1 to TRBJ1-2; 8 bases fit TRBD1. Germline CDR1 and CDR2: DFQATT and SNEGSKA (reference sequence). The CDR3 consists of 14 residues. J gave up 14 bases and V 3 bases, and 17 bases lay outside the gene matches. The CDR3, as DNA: TGCAGTGCTAGTCCAGGGGGCACAGAACCCCTCGGTACCTTC. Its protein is CSASPGGTEPLGTF.

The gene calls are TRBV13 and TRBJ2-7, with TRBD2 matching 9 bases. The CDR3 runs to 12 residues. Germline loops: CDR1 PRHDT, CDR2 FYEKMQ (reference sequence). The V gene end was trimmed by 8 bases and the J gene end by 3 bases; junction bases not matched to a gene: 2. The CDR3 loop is CASGTSSYEQYF. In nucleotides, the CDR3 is TGTGCCAGCGGGACTAGCAGCTACGAGCAGTACTTC.

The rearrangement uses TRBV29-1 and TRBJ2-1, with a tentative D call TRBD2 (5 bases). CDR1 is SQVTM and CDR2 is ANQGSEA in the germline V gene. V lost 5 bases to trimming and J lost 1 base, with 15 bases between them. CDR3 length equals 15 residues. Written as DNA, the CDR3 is TGCAGCGTTAGTTTGAGGGCCGTGTCCTACAATGAGCAGTTCTTC. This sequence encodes CSVSLRAVSYNEQFF.

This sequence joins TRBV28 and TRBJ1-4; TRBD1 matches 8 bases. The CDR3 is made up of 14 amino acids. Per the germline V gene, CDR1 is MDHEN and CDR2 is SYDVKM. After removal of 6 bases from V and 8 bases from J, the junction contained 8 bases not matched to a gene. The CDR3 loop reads CASSLDRAGEKLFF. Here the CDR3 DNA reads TGTGCCAGCAGCCTGGACAGGGCGGGGGAAAAACTGTTTTTT.

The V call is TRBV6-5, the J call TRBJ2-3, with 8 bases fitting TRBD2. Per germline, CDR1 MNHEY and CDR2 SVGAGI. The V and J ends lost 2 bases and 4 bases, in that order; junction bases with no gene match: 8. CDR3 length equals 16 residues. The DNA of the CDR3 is TGTGCCAGCAGTTACGGAGCGGGAGATATTGCAGATACGCAGTATTTT. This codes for CASSYGAGDIADTQYF.

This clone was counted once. CDR3 nucleotide sequence: TGTGCCAGCAGCCCCTGGTCGGGACACCCTTACGAGCAGTACTTC. This gives the protein CASSPWSGHPYEQYF. This rearrangement joins TRBV11-2 to TRBJ2-7, with D possibly TRBD1 on 6 matching bases. The CDR3 contains 15 residues. The germline V and J ends were trimmed by 5 bases and 4 bases, with 18 bases remaining between them. CDR1 is SGHAT, CDR2 FQNNGV, per germline.

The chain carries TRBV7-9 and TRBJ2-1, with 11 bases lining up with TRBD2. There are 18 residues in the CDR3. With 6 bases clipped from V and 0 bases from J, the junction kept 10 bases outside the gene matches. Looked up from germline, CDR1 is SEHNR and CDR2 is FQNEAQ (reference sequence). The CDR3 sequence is CASRPLSSGGSSYNEQFF. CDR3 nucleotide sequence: TGTGCCAGCAGACCGCTATCTAGCGGGGGGAGCTCCTACAATGAGCAGTTCTTC. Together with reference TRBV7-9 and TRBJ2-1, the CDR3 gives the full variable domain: DTGVSQNPRHKITKRGQNVTFRCDPISEHNRLYWYRQTLGQGPEFLTYFQNEAQLEKSRLLSDRFSAERPKGSFSTLEIQRTEQGDSAMYLCASRPLSSGGSSYNEQFFGPGTRLTVL.

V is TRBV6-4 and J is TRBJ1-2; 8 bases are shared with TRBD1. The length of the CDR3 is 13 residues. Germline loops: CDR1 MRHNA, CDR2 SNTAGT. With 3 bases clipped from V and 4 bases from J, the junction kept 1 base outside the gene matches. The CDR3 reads CASSEDRVYGYTF. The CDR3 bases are TGTGCCAGCAGTGAGGACAGGGTCTATGGCTACACCTTC.

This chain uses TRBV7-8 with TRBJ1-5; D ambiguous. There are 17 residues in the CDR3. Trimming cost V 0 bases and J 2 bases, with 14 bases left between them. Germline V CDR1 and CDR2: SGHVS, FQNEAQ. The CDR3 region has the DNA TGTGCCAGCAGCTTAGCGCTAACCCCTTTCGGCAATCAGCCCCAGCATTTT. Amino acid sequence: CASSLALTPFGNQPQHF. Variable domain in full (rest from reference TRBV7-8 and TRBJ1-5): GAGVSQSPRYKVAKRGQDVALRCDPISGHVSLFWYQQALGQGPEFLTYFQNEAQLDKSGLPSDRFFAERPEGSVSTLKIQRTQQEDSAVYLCASSLALTPFGNQPQHFGDGTRLSIL.

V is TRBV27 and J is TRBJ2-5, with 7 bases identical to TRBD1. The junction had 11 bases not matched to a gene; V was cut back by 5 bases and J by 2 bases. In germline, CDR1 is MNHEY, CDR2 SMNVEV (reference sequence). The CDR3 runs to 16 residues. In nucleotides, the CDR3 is TGTGCCAGCAGTCCTGCGACAGGGAACGGTCAAGAGACCCAGTACTTC. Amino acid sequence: CASSPATGNGQETQYF.

CDR3: CASSQDQLTSGSFYEQYF. CDR3 nucleotide sequence: TGCGCCAGCAGCCAAGATCAGCTTACTAGCGGGAGTTTTTACGAGCAGTACTTC. The rearrangement uses TRBV4-1 and TRBJ2-7, with 11 bases lining up with TRBD2. The ends lost 0 bases at V and 4 bases at J; junction bases unmatched: 11. This CDR3 region has 18 residues. CDR1 MGHRA and CDR2 YSYEKL come from the germline V gene.

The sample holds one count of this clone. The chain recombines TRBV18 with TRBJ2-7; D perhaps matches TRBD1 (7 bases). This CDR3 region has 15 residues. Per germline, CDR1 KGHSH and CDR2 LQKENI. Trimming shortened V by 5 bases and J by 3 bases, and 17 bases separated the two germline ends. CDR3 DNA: TGTGCCAGCTCAAAAACCCAGGGGGGCAACTACGAGCAGTACTTC. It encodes CASSKTQGGNYEQYF.

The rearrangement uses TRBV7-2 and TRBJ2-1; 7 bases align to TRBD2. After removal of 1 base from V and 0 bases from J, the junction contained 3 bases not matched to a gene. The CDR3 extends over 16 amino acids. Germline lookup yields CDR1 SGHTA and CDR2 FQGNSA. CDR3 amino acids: CASSLEAGSSYNEQFF. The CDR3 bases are TGTGCCAGCAGCTTAGAAGCGGGGAGCTCCTACAATGAGCAGTTCTTC.